These 20 T cell receptor beta chains share one sample of origin, sequenced in a study of blood T cell repertoires in COVID-19. Some clones are missing from TCRdb's copy, which holds only in-frame ones; the method was immunoSEQ multiplex PCR. The table records around 400,000 clones, about 90% of them present only once. The sample consisted of peripheral blood. The receptors derive from a woman aged 25-40 years with COVID-19, enrolled during active disease.

The chain recombines TRBV28 with TRBJ2-2; D is possibly TRBD2 (6 bases). This CDR3 is built from 16 residues. Deletions cut 3 bases from V and 5 bases from J, with 16 bases between. Germline V lookup: CDR1 MDHEN, CDR2 SYDVKM. CDR3 loop: CASSLTRAGKTGELFF. For the CDR3, the DNA is TGTGCCAGCAGTTTGACGAGGGCGGGGAAAACCGGGGAGCTGTTTTTT.

The chain uses TRBV2 and TRBJ2-1; 15 bases align to TRBD2. CDR1 and CDR2 (germline): SNHLY, FYNNEI. J lost 9 bases, V lost 6 bases, and 9 bases had no gene match. The CDR3 sequence is 16 residues long. The CDR3 sequence: CASSSAGGLAGGEQFF. The DNA of the CDR3 is TGTGCCAGCAGCTCGGCGGGGGGACTAGCGGGAGGTGAGCAGTTCTTC.

The DNA for the CDR3 is TGTGCCTGGAGTGTATACCGACCCGGGGGGGATAGTCAGCCCCAGCATTTT. It yields the protein CAWSVYRPGGDSQPQHF. The chain recombines TRBV30 with TRBJ1-5; perhaps TRBD1 as D (5 bases). V was cut by 0 bases and J by 6 bases, with 21 bases left in between. Germline loops: CDR1 GTSNPN, CDR2 SVGIG (reference sequence). The CDR3 contains 17 residues.

This chain joins TRBV5-1 and TRBJ2-1, with 9 bases that match TRBD2. Losses at the gene ends were 0 bases for V and 4 bases for J; bases not matched to a gene: 5. Germline loops: CDR1 SGHRS, CDR2 YFSETQ. The CDR3 runs to 16 residues. As DNA, the CDR3 is TGCGCCAGCAGCTTGGCGGCTAGCGGGGTGTACAATGAGCAGTTCTTC. It is translated as CASSLAASGVYNEQFF.

This chain joins TRBV7-8 and TRBJ1-4; 9 bases agree with TRBD1. CDR3 length: 15 amino acids. The germline V gene has CDR1 SGHVS and CDR2 FQNEAQ. V shed 4 bases and J 5 bases; nucleotides not matched to a gene: 5. CDR3: CASSSWDRANEKLFF. The CDR3 DNA reads TGTGCCAGCAGCTCTTGGGACAGGGCAAATGAAAAACTGTTTTTT.

This clone has just one count. Distinct nucleotide sequences in the sample also encode this CDR3. The chain joins TRBV2 to TRBJ2-4, with 11 positions matching TRBD1. CDR1 is SNHLY, CDR2 FYNNEI, per germline. The CDR3 extends over 15 amino acids. J gave up 4 bases and V 4 bases, and 3 bases lay outside the gene matches. The CDR3: CASSAGDRGKNIQYF. The CDR3 DNA sequence: TGTGCCAGCAGTGCGGGGGACAGGGGGAAAAACATTCAGTACTTC.

The rearrangement joins TRBV13 to TRBJ2-2, with D perhaps TRBD2 (6 bases). The CDR3 contains 14 residues. Trimming shortened V by 5 bases and J by 7 bases, and 14 bases separated the two germline ends. Per the germline V gene, CDR1 is PRHDT and CDR2 is FYEKMQ (reference sequence). CDR3 protein: CASSQRLGGGELFF. The CDR3 bases are TGTGCCAGCAGCCAACGACTAGGAGGCGGGGAGCTGTTTTTT.

The chain carries TRBV4-1 and TRBJ1-4, with 8 nucleotides matching TRBD1. CDR1 is MGHRA, CDR2 YSYEKL, per germline. V shed 8 bases and J 8 bases; nucleotides not matched to a gene: 13. This CDR3 contains 15 residues. DNA for the CDR3: TGCGCCAGCTCTGGGGGATCAGGGGGCTGGGAAAAACTGTTTTTT. This encodes CASSGGSGGWEKLFF.

The rearrangement links TRBV30 to TRBJ2-6, with TRBD1 matching over 8 bases. Losses at the gene ends were 1 base for V and 2 bases for J; bases not matched to a gene: 1. Germline V gene data show CDR1 as GTSNPN and CDR2 as SVGIG (reference sequence). CDR3 length: 15 amino acids. The CDR3 region has the DNA TGTGCCTGGAGTGCGACAGGGGCTGGGGCCAACGTCCTGACTTTC. Its translation is CAWSATGAGANVLTF.

The chain recombines TRBV9 with TRBJ2-7; TRBD2 might be the D (6 bases). This CDR3 is 15 amino acids long. The germline V gene has CDR1 SGDLS and CDR2 YYNGEE. Trimming left V 0 bases short and J 3 bases short, with 13 bases between. The CDR3 DNA is TGTGCCAGCAGCGTAGATCCAGGGAGGAACTACGAGCAGTACTTC. Its protein is CASSVDPGRNYEQYF.

This chain links TRBV3-1 (or the pseudogene TRBV3-2) with TRBJ2-6; no clear D. With 1 base removed from V and 1 base from J, the gap between germline ends came to 11 bases. The CDR3 sequence is 17 residues long. Germline V gene sequence: CDR1 LGHDT, CDR2 YNNKEL (reference sequence). The CDR3 here is CASSQGIARSGANVLTF. The CDR3 nucleotides are TGTGCCAGCAGCCAAGGGATAGCTAGGTCTGGGGCCAACGTCCTGACTTTC.

The J gene is TRBJ1-1, the V gene TRBV27; the D gene is possibly TRBD1 (6 bases). CDR1 is MNHEY, CDR2 SMNVEV, per germline (reference sequence). V was shortened by 5 bases and J by 5 bases, with 15 bases between the two germline ends. This CDR3 has 14 amino acids. For the CDR3, the DNA is TGTGCCAGCAGTCCTCGAGGGGGACAAACTGAAGCTTTCTTT. Amino acids: CASSPRGGQTEAFF.

The V call is TRBV2, the J call TRBJ1-6, with 7 bases fitting TRBD1. The germline gives CDR1 SNHLY, CDR2 FYNNEI. With 4 bases clipped from V and 4 bases from J, the junction kept 4 bases outside the gene matches. The CDR3 is made up of 15 amino acids. The CDR3 is CASSGDSEYNSPLHF. The CDR3 DNA reads TGTGCCAGCAGTGGGGACAGCGAATATAATTCACCCCTCCACTTT.

The rearrangement uses TRBV29-1 and TRBJ2-3; D is unclear. This CDR3 has 10 residues. Per germline, CDR1 SQVTM and CDR2 ANQGSEA. V lost 4 bases, J lost 6 bases, and 5 bases lay in between. CDR3 bases: TGCAGCGTTGTCCGGGATACGCAGTATTTT. Translated: CSVVRDTQYF.

CDR3: CAISGGTSGDFYEQYF. The CDR3, as DNA: TGTGCCATCAGTGGAGGGACTAGCGGGGACTTCTACGAGCAGTACTTC. The rearrangement uses TRBV10-3 and TRBJ2-7; 13 bases are a match to TRBD2. Germline V lookup: CDR1 ENHRY, CDR2 SYGVKD. The CDR3 extends over 16 amino acids. V was pared by 4 bases and J by 3 bases, with 6 bases of the junction left unmatched.

The J gene is TRBJ2-7, the V gene TRBV4-1; D may be TRBD2 (5 bases). The V gene lost 0 bases and the J gene lost 0 bases, with 15 bases spanning the gap. This CDR3 comprises 17 residues. The germline V gene has CDR1 MGHRA and CDR2 YSYEKL. CDR3 sequence reads: CASSQEGISAASYEQYF. In DNA form, the CDR3 reads TGCGCCAGCAGCCAAGAAGGAATTAGCGCGGCCTCCTACGAGCAGTACTTC.

The chain carries TRBV5-1 and TRBJ2-5; 8 bases agree with TRBD2. This CDR3 is built from 17 residues. Germline V gene sequence: CDR1 SGHRS, CDR2 YFSETQ. V trimming: 1 base; J trimming: 5 bases; junction bases outside the gene matches: 13. The CDR3 is CASSLLSGGPFVETQYF. The CDR3 DNA reads TGCGCCAGCAGCTTGTTGTCGGGAGGGCCTTTCGTGGAGACCCAGTACTTC.

CDR3 DNA: TGTGCCAGCAGCCCACCTAGCGGGGGGGAGACCCAGTACTTC. Protein sequence: CASSPPSGGETQYF. This rearrangement joins TRBV3-1 (or the pseudogene TRBV3-2) to TRBJ2-5; 11 positions match TRBD2. Unmatched junction bases numbered 3, after V lost 4 bases and J lost 5 bases. The germline V gene encodes CDR1 LGHDT and CDR2 YNNKEL (reference sequence). The CDR3 spans 14 residues.

The chain employs TRBV9 and TRBJ1-3; 7 nucleotides line up with TRBD1. V lost 3 bases to trimming and J lost 0 bases; unmatched junction nucleotides: 3. Germline values: CDR1 SGDLS, CDR2 YYNGEE. The CDR3 extends over 15 amino acids. The CDR3 DNA reads as TGTGCCAGCAGCGAACAGGGGAGCTCTGGAAACACCATATATTTT. Translation: CASSEQGSSGNTIYF.

The V call is TRBV5-1, the J call TRBJ1-5, with a weak D call TRBD1 (5 bases). The ends were cut back, 0 bases at V and 5 bases at J, with 6 bases in the middle. CDR3 length: 13 amino acids. CDR1 SGHRS and CDR2 YFSETQ come from the germline V gene. The CDR3 reads CASSLAGDQPQHF. The CDR3 DNA is TGCGCCAGCAGCTTGGCGGGGGATCAGCCCCAGCATTTT. The complete variable domain, with remaining parts taken from reference TRBV5-1 and TRBJ1-5, reads KAGVTQTPRYLIKTRGQQVTLSCSPISGHRSVSWYQQTPGQGLQFLFEYFSETQRNKGNFPGRFSGRQFSNSRSEMNVSTLELGDSALYLCASSLAGDQPQHFGDGTRLSIL.